This TCR beta chain was captured in a study of graft-versus-host responses after intestinal transplantation. Here immunoSEQ multiplex PCR was the method, and the copy in TCRdb shows in-frame clones only, minus some. This table holds tens of thousands of clones, 80% to 95% found once. On this clone: Its antigen is unknown.

Whole-study findings and limits: Graft-donor T cell macrochimerism in patients accompanied high graft-versus-host to host-versus-graft clonal ratios in allografts.

Looked up from germline, CDR1 is SGHDT and CDR2 is YYEEEE. The length of the CDR3 is 16 residues. V was pared by 0 bases and J by 5 bases, with 8 bases of the junction left unmatched. The V gene is TRBV5-6, the J gene TRBJ2-7; 10 bases are a match to TRBD2. The sequenced sample was unstimulated CD4+ T cells sorted from spleen or lymph node cells, obtained before intestinal transplant. The TCR originated in a human donor who received an intestinal transplant. CDR3 sequence reads: CASSLAELAGFNEQYF. DNA for the CDR3: TGTGCCAGCAGCTTGGCTGAACTAGCGGGATTTAACGAGCAGTACTTC.